The 20 T cell receptor beta chains presented below share a single source sample, sequenced in a study of cytomegalovirus exposure and HLA in healthy donors. 60 Vbeta and 13 Jbeta primers were used in PCR. This table comes from immunoSEQ multiplex PCR, and its TCRdb copy is limited to in-frame clones, with some not included. The sample gives about 140,000 clones, roughly four fifths of which show up once; over 1% is in the top ten. The sample taken for sequencing was PBMCs. The receptors were sampled from a woman between 40 and 50 years old in good health and CMV-seronegative.

This clone was seen only once. The CDR3 is CASSLGDTYEQYF. Here the CDR3 DNA reads TGTGCCAGCAGCTTAGGAGACACGTACGAGCAGTACTTC. V usage is TRBV13 and J usage is TRBJ2-7; D not resolved. Germline V CDR1 and CDR2: PRHDT, FYEKMQ (reference sequence). V was shortened by 0 bases and J by 4 bases, with 7 bases between the two germline ends. The CDR3 covers 13 residues.

V and J are TRBV11-1 and TRBJ1-1, with 9 bases lining up with TRBD1. The CDR3 covers 16 residues. Germline CDR1 and CDR2: SGHAT and FQDESV (reference sequence). The ends lost 4 bases at V and 3 bases at J; junction bases unmatched: 9. The CDR3 region is CASSSGHRGLHTEAFF. The CDR3 DNA reads as TGTGCCAGCAGCTCTGGGCACAGGGGGCTTCACACTGAAGCTTTCTTT.

This clone has just a few counts. The chain is built from TRBV2 and TRBJ1-1; D is ambiguous. The CDR3 totals 17 residues. Trimming pared 6 bases from V and 2 bases from J, leaving 22 bases between. CDR1 and CDR2 (germline): SNHLY, FYNNEI. CDR3 region: CASSTPPHKPINTEAFF. The CDR3 DNA sequence: TGTGCCAGCAGCACCCCCCCCCATAAGCCGATTAACACTGAAGCTTTCTTT.

This clone was found a few times. This chain connects TRBV4-1 to TRBJ1-5, with TRBD1 matching 8 bases. This CDR3 region has 14 residues. CDR1 is MGHRA and CDR2 is YSYEKL in the germline V gene. With 4 bases clipped from V and 5 bases from J, the junction kept 4 bases outside the gene matches. CDR3 sequence: CASSLTGDDQPQHF. CDR3 nucleotide sequence: TGCGCCAGCAGCCTGACAGGGGACGATCAGCCCCAGCATTTT.

This clone turned up a few times. The chain couples TRBV9 to TRBJ1-4; unclear D gene. The CDR3 has 15 amino acids. Trimming left V 0 bases short and J 8 bases short, with 14 bases between. Germline CDR1 SGDLS, CDR2 YYNGEE. The CDR3 DNA follows: TGTGCCAGCAGCGTAGGTAGCCAGAAAAGAGAAAAACTGTTTTTT. As protein: CASSVGSQKREKLFF.

This clone was detected only once. The V gene is TRBV5-1, the J gene TRBJ1-2; D unclear. Deletions cut 0 bases from V and 6 bases from J, with 12 bases between. The CDR3 is 14 amino acids. CDR1 and CDR2 from the germline V gene are SGHRS and YFSETQ. For the CDR3, the DNA is TGCGCCAGCAGCTTGGTTGCCGGGGTAGATGGCTACACCTTC. Its protein product is CASSLVAGVDGYTF.

This clone was observed once. CDR3 coding DNA: TGTGCCAGTAGTGCACAAGGGGATTCACCCCTCCACTTT. Protein sequence: CASSAQGDSPLHF. The rearrangement uses TRBV19 and TRBJ1-6; TRBD1 is a possible D gene (5 bases). The CDR3 loop spans 13 amino acids. Trimming removed 5 bases at V and 8 bases at J, with 10 bases between. From germline, CDR1 is LNHDA and CDR2 SQIVND (reference sequence).

The chain combines TRBV5-1 with TRBJ1-1; perhaps TRBD1 as D (6 bases). The V end was cut by 5 bases, the J end by 0 bases, with 11 bases between. The germline V gene has CDR1 SGHRS and CDR2 YFSETQ. CDR3 size: 14 residues. CDR3 bases: TGCGCCAGCAGAACCCAGGGGATGAACACTGAAGCTTTCTTT. This translates into CASRTQGMNTEAFF.

The rearrangement joins TRBV2 to TRBJ2-5, with unresolved D. Germline CDR1 SNHLY, CDR2 FYNNEI. CDR3 length: 11 amino acids. Trimming pared 8 bases from V and 1 base from J, leaving 5 bases between. CDR3: CASRSQETQYF. The CDR3 DNA is TGTGCCAGCCGGTCCCAAGAGACCCAGTACTTC.

This clone was recorded a few times. The V call is TRBV5-1, the J call TRBJ2-7; 10 bases agree with TRBD2. Germline CDR1 and CDR2: SGHRS and YFSETQ. V shed 3 bases, J shed 3 bases, and the junction held 3 bases outside the gene matches. The CDR3 length is 14 residues. CDR3 protein: CASSWTSGGYEQYF. As DNA, the CDR3 is TGCGCCAGCAGCTGGACTAGCGGAGGCTACGAGCAGTACTTC.

This clone was detected only a few times. The rearrangement joins TRBV5-1 to TRBJ2-5, with 9 bases lining up with TRBD1. Germline V gene sequence: CDR1 SGHRS, CDR2 YFSETQ. This CDR3 is built from 16 residues. The J segment lost 1 base and the V segment lost 4 bases, leaving 8 bases of the junction unmatched. CDR3 nucleotide sequence: TGCGCCAGCAGCAGCTCACAACAGGGGGCCCAAGAGACCCAGTACTTC. As protein: CASSSSQQGAQETQYF.

V is TRBV4-3 and J is TRBJ2-6, with a weak D call TRBD2 (5 bases). This CDR3 region has 17 residues. Between the trimmed V and J ends, which lost 1 base and 13 bases, there was a span of 23 bases. CDR1 is LGHNA and CDR2 is YSLEER in the germline V gene. CDR3 coding DNA: TGCGCCAGCAGCCAAGTGGTCGGGCCATCTGGGTCGGGGGTCCTGACTTTC. It specifies CASSQVVGPSGSGVLTF.

This clone was counted between two and nine times. The chain has TRBV2 and TRBJ1-1, with TRBD1 identical over 7 bases. The CDR3 has 11 residues. CDR1 SNHLY and CDR2 FYNNEI come from the germline V gene. V shed 3 bases and J 9 bases; nucleotides not matched to a gene: 1. The CDR3 region is CASSETGQAFF. CDR3 DNA: TGTGCCAGCAGTGAGACAGGGCAAGCTTTCTTT.

The chain couples TRBV7-9 to TRBJ2-2, with 11 bases matching TRBD2. Losses at the gene ends were 6 bases for V and 1 base for J; bases not matched to a gene: 7. CDR1 SEHNR and CDR2 FQNEAQ come from the germline V gene (reference sequence). The CDR3 is made up of 17 amino acids. CDR3 in amino acids: CASRQLAGEKNTGELFF. CDR3 sequence (DNA): TGTGCCAGCAGGCAACTAGCGGGGGAAAAGAACACCGGGGAGCTGTTTTTT.

The V call is TRBV5-1, the J call TRBJ2-2; TRBD2 matches 8 bases. With V trimmed by 0 bases and J by 4 bases, 5 bases remained unmatched. The CDR3 spans 16 residues. Per germline, CDR1 SGHRS and CDR2 YFSETQ. The CDR3 reads CASSLEPGGPTGELFF. CDR3 coding DNA: TGCGCCAGCAGCTTGGAGCCGGGGGGGCCCACCGGGGAGCTGTTTTTT.

The chain carries TRBV4-2 and TRBJ1-1, with 9 bases matching TRBD1. After removal of 3 bases from V and 4 bases from J, the junction contained 9 bases not matched to a gene. CDR1 LGHNA and CDR2 YNFKEQ come from the germline V gene. CDR3 length: 16 amino acids. CDR3 nucleotide sequence: TGTGCCAGCAGCCAGGAAGGGACAGGGAGGTTCACTGAAGCTTTCTTT. This gives the protein CASSQEGTGRFTEAFF.

V gene TRBV29-1 combines with J gene TRBJ1-1, with 9 bases fitting TRBD1. The V gene end was trimmed by 6 bases and the J gene end by 3 bases; junction bases not matched to a gene: 11. Germline V gene sequence: CDR1 SQVTM, CDR2 ANQGSEA. The CDR3 sequence is 15 residues long. CDR3 nucleotide sequence: TGCAGCGTGAGGACAGGGGTTGGTCTAGACACTGAAGCTTTCTTT. Translated: CSVRTGVGLDTEAFF.

The V and J genes are TRBV5-1 and TRBJ2-6, with D tentatively TRBD1 (7 bases). Germline V gives CDR1 SGHRS, CDR2 YFSETQ. V shed 4 bases and J shed 0 bases, with 23 bases lying between them. This CDR3 is built from 20 residues. CDR3: CASSPYTGAGIHSGANVLTF. CDR3 bases: TGCGCCAGCAGCCCCTACACAGGGGCGGGAATCCACTCTGGGGCCAACGTCCTGACTTTC.

The chain employs TRBV20-1 and TRBJ1-2; no reliable D call. This CDR3 has 11 residues. The germline CDR1 and CDR2 sequences are DFQATT and SNEGSKA (reference sequence). V lost 0 bases and J 7 bases, leaving 6 bases between the germline ends. The CDR3 is CSARDPSGYTF. The CDR3 region has the DNA TGCAGTGCTAGAGATCCCAGTGGCTACACCTTC.

The J gene is TRBJ2-1, the V gene TRBV5-1, with TRBD2 as a possible D gene (6 bases). V was cut by 7 bases and J by 6 bases, with 17 bases left in between. Germline assignment: CDR1 SGHRS and CDR2 YFSETQ. The CDR3 covers 14 residues. CDR3 sequence reads: CASAGTLLGNEQFF. CDR3 bases: TGCGCCAGCGCGGGGACTCTCCTGGGCAATGAGCAGTTCTTC.